This T cell receptor (beta chain) was found in a study of CD8 T cells in ankylosing spondylitis. Broader study findings: Several of the motif variants were reported before in synovial fluid and blood from reactive arthritis. The clones that were linked to disease were reported to be significantly enriched in matched synovial fluid samples from ankylosing spondylitis patients. A TCR beta motif of 7 or 8 highly homologous variants appeared characteristic of ankylosing spondylitis blood.

V lost 3 bases, J lost 5 bases, and 19 bases lay in between. CDR3 length: 16 amino acids. From germline, CDR1 is MNHEY and CDR2 SMNVEV (reference sequence). MiXCR, run by TCRdb on the 5' RACE reads, gives a single entry per CDR3 protein. The sample yields 350,000 to 450,000 distinct CDR3 sequences, approximately 26% seen once. This clonotype has a single count. What it binds is not known. The V call is TRBV27, the J call TRBJ1-2; D may be TRBD1 (6 bases). The sequenced material came from blood, either unsorted or a sorted T cell fraction (not recorded which). The receptor comes from a male donor with ankylosing spondylitis. The CDR3 DNA is TGTGCCAGCAGTTTGTTCTACGGGACAAGCCAATATGGCTACACCTTC. Its protein product is CASSLFYGTSQYGYTF.